This is a list of T cell receptor beta chains from one sample in a study of blood T cell repertoires in COVID-19. Method: immunoSEQ multiplex PCR; TCRdb's copy keeps in-frame clones and lacks some. The table includes around 140,000 clones, around 82% detected once. Source material: peripheral blood. These receptors came from a human donor in a cohort sampled during active COVID-19. The CDR3 runs from the conserved cysteine through the conserved F or W. The order of the fields is D gene, clone size, J gene, V gene, CDR3 DNA, CDR3 protein. A D gene is named only where the DNA matches it firmly. The size of a clone is reported for some rows only, either as once, few or many, or as a class for expanded clones.

>NA|once|TRBJ2-7|TRBV7-9
TGTGCCAGCAGCTTAGTGTCCCCCCGTGAGTCGGACGAGCAGTACTTC
CASSLVSPRESDEQYF
>TRBD2|NA|TRBJ2-3|TRBV2
TGTGCCAGCAGGGGACTAGCGGGCGCGATCACAGATACGCAGTATTTT
CASRGLAGAITDTQYF
>TRBD1|few|TRBJ1-3|TRBV5-1
TGCGCCAGCTCCCCGGGACAGAGCTCTGGAAACACCATATATTTT
CASSPGQSSGNTIYF
>NA|NA|TRBJ2-2|TRBV5-4
TGTGCCAGCAGCCCCCAACAGGGATCCGGGGAGCTGTTTTTT
CASSPQQGSGELFF
>NA|NA|TRBJ1-2|TRBV5-5
TGTGCCAGCAGCCCCGACAGGAACTATGGCTACACCTTC
CASSPDRNYGYTF
>TRBD2|NA|TRBJ2-3|TRBV4-1
TGCGCCAGCAGCCAAGATAATTACGGACTAGCGGGGGACACTAGCACAGATACGCAGTATTTT
CASSQDNYGLAGDTSTDTQYF
>NA|NA|TRBJ2-1|TRBV7-2
TGTGCCAGCAGCTTAAGGCAGGGCAGCAATGAGCAGTTCTTC
CASSLRQGSNEQFF
>NA|NA|TRBJ2-7|TRBV23-1
TGCGCCAGCAGTCAATCAAACAGGAACTACGAGCAGTACTTC
CASSQSNRNYEQYF
>NA|NA|TRBJ1-5|TRBV6-2/TRBV6-3
TGTGCCAGCAGTTACTTCCAGGGGACGCGTTATCAGCCCCAGCATTTT
CASSYFQGTRYQPQHF
>NA|NA|TRBJ2-5|TRBV7-2
TGTGCCAGCAGCTTTTTTCCGGCAGGGCTGGAGACCCAGTACTTC
CASSFFPAGLETQYF
>TRBD2|NA|TRBJ2-5|TRBV19
TGTGCCAGTAGTATAGTTCAGGGAGGGGAGACCCAGTACTTC
CASSIVQGGETQYF
>TRBD1|NA|TRBJ2-5|TRBV18
TGTGCCAGCTCGCCTTACCTTGGGACAGACCAAGAGACCCAGTACTTC
CASSPYLGTDQETQYF
>TRBD1|NA|TRBJ2-2|TRBV5-6
TGTGCCAGCAGCTTGGTGGGCAGGGGGCTCACCGGGGAGCTGTTTTTT
CASSLVGRGLTGELFF
>NA|NA|TRBJ1-1|TRBV18
TGTGCCAGCTCACTACTCACTGAAGCTTTCTTT
CASSLLTEAFF
>TRBD2|NA|TRBJ2-1|TRBV7-9
TGTGCCAGCAGCTCCTCGGGACTATACAATGAGCAGTTCTTC
CASSSSGLYNEQFF
>TRBD2|NA|TRBJ2-2|TRBV7-3
TGTGCCAGCAGCATGAGGACTAGCGGGGTCGGGGAGCTGTTTTTT
CASSMRTSGVGELFF
>TRBD2|NA|TRBJ2-1|TRBV10-3
TGTGCCATCAGTGGGCCAAAGTCAGCGGGAGGGCTATCCAATGAGCAGTTCTTC
CAISGPKSAGGLSNEQFF
>TRBD1|NA|TRBJ1-1|TRBV5-1
TGCGCCAGCAGACTGGGGGACAGGCTGAACACTGAAGCTTTCTTT
CASRLGDRLNTEAFF
>NA|few|TRBJ1-3|TRBV18
TGTGCCAGCTCTCCCCCCCAGGGCGGCTCTGGAAACACCATATATTTT
CASSPPQGGSGNTIYF
>TRBD2|once|TRBJ2-5|TRBV6-5
TGTGCCAGCTGGGAGGGGCAAGAGACCCAGTACTTC
CASWEGQETQYF
>NA|NA|TRBJ2-1|TRBV25-1
TGTGCCAGCAGTGAATCGCACTCCCGATCCTACAATGAGCAGTTCTTC
CASSESHSRSYNEQFF
>NA|NA|TRBJ2-6|TRBV27
TGTGCCAGCACTTCAGGTGGGGGCTTAGGGGTCCTGACTTTC
CASTSGGGLGVLTF
>TRBD1|NA|TRBJ1-2|TRBV7-9
TGTGCCAGCAGCTCCGGGACAGGGACTCTCCAGAGATATGGCTACACCTTC
CASSSGTGTLQRYGYTF
>NA|once|TRBJ1-2|TRBV7-2
TGTGCCAGCAGCTTTAGGGGTAGGGGATCTGGGGGCTACACCTTC
CASSFRGRGSGGYTF
>NA|NA|TRBJ1-1|TRBV3-1/TRBV3-2
TGTGCCAGCAGCCCCCTGGAGGGAAACGCCATGAACACTGAAGCTTTCTTT
CASSPLEGNAMNTEAFF
>NA|NA|TRBJ1-2|TRBV5-4
TGTGCCAGCAGCTTGGTACCCTCAGGGGACTATGGCTACACCTTC
CASSLVPSGDYGYTF
>NA|NA|TRBJ2-1|TRBV12-3/TRBV12-4
TGTGCCAGCAGTGAGGGCTCCTACAATGAGCAGTTCTTC
CASSEGSYNEQFF
>NA|NA|TRBJ1-1|TRBV5-1
TGCGCCAGCAGCTTGGAGCCCAGGGTGGGAGCTTTCTTT
CASSLEPRVGAFF
>NA|NA|TRBJ2-3|TRBV11-2
TGTGCCAGCAGCTTAGGGGCGCACACAGATACGCAGTATTTT
CASSLGAHTDTQYF
>TRBD1|few|TRBJ1-2|TRBV5-1
TGCGCCAGCAGCCCGGGACAGGGAGCATATGGCTACACCTTC
CASSPGQGAYGYTF
>TRBD1|few|TRBJ1-3|TRBV3-1/TRBV3-2
TGTGCCAGCAGCCCGGGGACACAGGGGGACACCATATATTTT
CASSPGTQGDTIYF
>NA|NA|TRBJ1-4|TRBV2
TGTGCCAGCAGCGATAGTACAGGGTACGGGGAAAAACTGTTTTTT
CASSDSTGYGEKLFF
>TRBD2|NA|TRBJ2-1|TRBV7-9
TGTGCCAGCAGCCAACCAACTAGCGGGATTTTCCCTGAGCAGTTCTTC
CASSQPTSGIFPEQFF
>TRBD2|NA|TRBJ2-5|TRBV15
TGTGCCACCAGCAGAGCCCTAGCGGGAGGGCGAGAGACCCAGTACTTC
CATSRALAGGRETQYF
>TRBD1|once|TRBJ2-5|TRBV5-1
TGCGCCAGCAGCGGGGGACAGGTGTCCGAGACCCAGTACTTC
CASSGGQVSETQYF
>NA|few|TRBJ1-1|TRBV5-6
TGTGCCAGCAGCTTCCCGACGGAGGGCACTGAAGCTTTCTTT
CASSFPTEGTEAFF
>TRBD1|few|TRBJ2-7|TRBV7-2
TGTGCCAGCAGCCACGGGACAGGGCCATTCTACGAGCAGTACTTC
CASSHGTGPFYEQYF
>TRBD1|NA|TRBJ2-3|TRBV29-1
TGCAGCGTTGAAGATCGCGGACAGGGAAGAGATACGCAGTATTTT
CSVEDRGQGRDTQYF
>TRBD2|NA|TRBJ2-1|TRBV5-1
TGCGCCAGCAGCCTGGGACTAGAACACCCATTTGAGCAGTTCTTC
CASSLGLEHPFEQFF
>TRBD2|NA|TRBJ2-5|TRBV9
TGTGCCAGCGCTCCCAGCGGGGGGGCCCAAGAGACCCAGTACTTC
CASAPSGGAQETQYF
>NA|NA|TRBJ1-1|TRBV29-1
TGCAGCGTTGAAGGAAGCGTTACTGAAGCTTTCTTT
CSVEGSVTEAFF
>NA|NA|TRBJ2-7|TRBV6-5
TGTGCCACCCTGGGGCAGGGGCTATCCTACGAGCAGTACTTC
CATLGQGLSYEQYF
>TRBD2|NA|TRBJ2-1|TRBV5-1
TGCGCCAGCAGCTTGATCGGGTTAGCGGGGACTAATGAGCAGTTCTTC
CASSLIGLAGTNEQFF
>NA|NA|TRBJ2-1|TRBV19
TGTGCCAGTAGTACCGTCTCAGACAATGAGCAGTTCTTC
CASSTVSDNEQFF
>NA|NA|TRBJ2-1|TRBV6-5
TGTGCCAGCAGGGCCGGACCCGGGAGCTACAATGAGCAGTTCTTC
CASRAGPGSYNEQFF
>NA|NA|TRBJ1-5|TRBV12-3/TRBV12-4
TGTGCCAGCAGTTTAAGTGGGAGACTGCCCCAGCATTTT
CASSLSGRLPQHF
>TRBD1|NA|TRBJ1-6|TRBV7-6
TGTGCCAGCAGCTCAGATAGACAGGGTCCGGGTTCACCCCTCCACTTT
CASSSDRQGPGSPLHF
>TRBD1|NA|TRBJ1-4|TRBV6-5
TGTGCCAGCAGTTCGATCCGGACAGGGTTAAATGAAAAACTGTTTTTT
CASSSIRTGLNEKLFF
>TRBD2|NA|TRBJ2-5|TRBV5-6
TGTGCCAGCAGCCCCCAACTAGCGGGAGCGGGAGAGACCCAGTACTTC
CASSPQLAGAGETQYF
>NA|NA|TRBJ2-2|TRBV3-1/TRBV3-2
TGTGCCAGCAGCCCTTTGCGAGTAGCCGGGGAGCTGTTTTTT
CASSPLRVAGELFF
>NA|NA|TRBJ1-3|TRBV7-9
TGTGCCAGCAGCCTGAACAGGGCTGGAAACACCATATATTTT
CASSLNRAGNTIYF
>NA|NA|TRBJ1-3|TRBV3-1/TRBV3-2
TGTGCCAGCAGCCAAGATGGGCCCCCCGAGTACGGAAACACCATATATTTT
CASSQDGPPEYGNTIYF
>TRBD1|NA|TRBJ1-5|TRBV5-6
TGTGCCAGCAGCCGCAGGGGGCAAGTAGATCAGCCCCAGCATTTT
CASSRRGQVDQPQHF
>NA|NA|TRBJ2-3|TRBV29-1
TGCAGCGTTTGTCCGTCAGGCACAGATACGCAGTATTTT
CSVCPSGTDTQYF